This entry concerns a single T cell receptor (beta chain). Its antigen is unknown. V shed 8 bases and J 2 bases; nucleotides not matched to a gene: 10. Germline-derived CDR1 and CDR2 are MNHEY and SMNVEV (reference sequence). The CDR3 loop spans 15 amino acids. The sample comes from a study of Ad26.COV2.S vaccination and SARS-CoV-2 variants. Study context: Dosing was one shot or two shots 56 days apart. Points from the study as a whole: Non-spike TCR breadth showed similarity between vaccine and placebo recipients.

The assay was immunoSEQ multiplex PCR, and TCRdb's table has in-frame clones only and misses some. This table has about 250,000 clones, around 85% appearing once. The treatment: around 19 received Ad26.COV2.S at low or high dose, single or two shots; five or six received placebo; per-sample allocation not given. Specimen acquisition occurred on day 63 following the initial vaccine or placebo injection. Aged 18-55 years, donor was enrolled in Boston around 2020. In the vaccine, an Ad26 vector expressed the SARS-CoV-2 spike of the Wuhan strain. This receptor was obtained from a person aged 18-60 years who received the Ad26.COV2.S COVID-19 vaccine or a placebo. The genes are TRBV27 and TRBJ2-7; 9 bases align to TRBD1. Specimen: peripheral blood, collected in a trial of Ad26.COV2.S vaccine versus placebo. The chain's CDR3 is CASAVSGTGPYEQYV. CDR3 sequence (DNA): TGTGCCAGCGCTGTATCCGGGACAGGGCCCTACGAGCAGTACGTC.